This TCR beta chain was observed in a study of cytomegalovirus exposure and HLA in healthy donors. CDR1 and CDR2 (germline): SGHRS, YFSETQ. J gave up 3 bases and V 0 bases, and 1 base lay outside the gene matches. The CDR3 contains 15 residues. PCR amplification relied on 60 Vbeta primers (plus 13 Jbeta primers). Profiled with immunoSEQ multiplex PCR; TCRdb holds only in-frame clones, not every one. The sample records roughly 77,000 clones, 9.5% to 13% being singletons. The chain employs TRBV5-1 and TRBJ1-4, with 8 positions matching TRBD1. The receptor was derived from a man in his fifties or sixties in good health and CMV-seropositive. Sequenced sample: PBMCs. The CDR3 nucleotides read TGCGCCAGCAGCTTGGGACAGGGGTCTAATGAAAAACTGTTTTTT. Encoded protein: CASSLGQGSNEKLFF.